Each of the 24 T cell receptor beta chains below was sequenced from the same sample in a study of T cells in Graves' hyperthyroidism and ophthalmopathy. TCR beta CDR3 region amplification was performed from RNA transcripts. TCR CDR3 regions were first amplified by RT-PCR with HTBI primers. From the multiplex PCR reads, TCRdb called clonotypes with MiXCR, one entry per CDR3 protein. Of hundreds of thousands of distinct CDR3 sequences listed, roughly 14% are singletons. The sequenced material came from blood. These receptors were obtained from a man aged 18 to 35 with Graves' ophthalmopathy.

This clonotype was counted a few times. The V and J genes are TRBV29-1 and TRBJ1-2, with 9 bases fitting TRBD1. The CDR3 length is 14 residues. The trim removed 3 bases at V and 8 bases at J, leaving 10 bases unmatched. Germline CDR1 and CDR2: SQVTM and ANQGSEA. The CDR3 region has the DNA TGCAGCGTTGAGCCAACTACAGGGGGCCTGGGCTACACCTTC. It codes for CSVEPTTGGLGYTF.

This clonotype has a count of ten or more. The gene calls are TRBV3-1 and TRBJ2-7, with D perhaps being TRBD1 or TRBD2 (5 bases each). The germline V gene has CDR1 LGHDT and CDR2 YNNKEL (reference sequence). The CDR3 is made up of 15 amino acids. V lost 4 bases and J lost 4, with 17 bases in between. Written as DNA, the CDR3 is TGTGCCAGCAGCCCGAGGGGTACGCCAAGGTACGAGCAGTACTTC. Translated: CASSPRGTPRYEQYF.

This clonotype appeared many times. J is TRBJ1-5 and V is TRBV4-1; a weak D match, TRBD1 (5 bases). Germline V gene sequence: CDR1 MGHRA, CDR2 YSYEKL. V lost 4 bases, J lost 6 bases, and 10 bases lay in between. The CDR3 contains 13 residues. This CDR3 is CASSRTGGQPQHF. CDR3 bases: TGCGCCAGCAGCCGCACAGGAGGTCAGCCCCAGCATTTT.

The V call is TRBV6-1, the J call TRBJ1-5, with TRBD1 as a possible D gene (6 bases). The CDR3 runs 14 residues. CDR1 and CDR2 (germline): MNHNS, SASEGT. Trimming left V 6 bases short and J 1 base short, with 10 bases between. The CDR3 bases are TGTGCCAGCAGCCAGGGGTTGAGCAATCAGCCCCAGCATTTT. Amino acids: CASSQGLSNQPQHF.

Turning to this clonotype: This CDR3 is missing its conserved last phenylalanine or tryptophan, likely due to a read error. The chain has TRBV3-1 and TRBJ2-5; D not certain. Trimming stripped 5 bases from V and 1 base from J, with 14 bases between. This CDR3 region has 15 residues. Germline loops: CDR1 LGHDT, CDR2 YNNKEL (reference sequence). The CDR3, as DNA: TGTGCCAGCAGCGTAGGCCCGGGTACCCAAGAGACCCAGTACCTC. Its translation: CASSVGPGTQETQYL.

This clonotype was seen repeatedly, ten times or more. The chain is built from TRBV29-1 and TRBJ2-1; either TRBD1 or TRBD2 may supply D (5 bases each). V was cut by 2 bases and J by 2 bases, with 13 bases left in between. This CDR3 region has 15 residues. In germline, CDR1 is SQVTM, CDR2 ANQGSEA. CDR3 loop: CSVENSGTPYNEQFF. The CDR3 DNA follows: TGCAGCGTTGAAAATTCGGGGACCCCCTACAATGAGCAGTTCTTC.

There are many counts of this clonotype. This chain links TRBV7-9 with TRBJ2-3; the match to TRBD2 covers 9 bases. CDR1 and CDR2 (germline): SEHNR, FQNEAQ (reference sequence). J gave up 3 bases and V 2 bases, and 9 bases lay outside the gene matches. The CDR3 has 17 residues. CDR3 in amino acids: CASSLPPSGKPTDTQYF. The CDR3 DNA follows: TGTGCCAGCAGCTTACCCCCTAGCGGGAAACCTACAGATACGCAGTATTTT.

The gene calls are TRBV19 and TRBJ2-7; 7 bases line up with TRBD2. Germline trimming cut 5 bases from V and 2 bases from J; bases unmatched to any gene: 12. The CDR3 covers 16 residues. Germline V gives CDR1 LNHDA, CDR2 SQIVND (reference sequence). CDR3: CASSLGGLAVTYEQYF. CDR3 sequence (DNA): TGTGCCAGTAGTCTGGGTGGGCTAGCGGTTACCTACGAGCAGTACTTC.

There are many counts of this clonotype. This chain uses TRBV5-4 with TRBJ2-3; possibly TRBD2 for D (7 bases). Germline V gene sequence: CDR1 SGHNT, CDR2 YYREEE (reference sequence). The CDR3 totals 15 residues. Trimming took 2 bases from V and 4 from J, leaving 14 bases between them. CDR3 coding DNA: TGTGCCAGCAGCTTTGGGGGGGGCTCCGCAGATACGCAGTATTTT. This translates into CASSFGGGSADTQYF.

In this sample, this clonotype turned up many times. The chain combines TRBV4-2 with TRBJ1-3, with a possible D match to TRBD1 (6 bases). This CDR3 is 14 amino acids long. CDR1 and CDR2 (germline): LGHNA, YNFKEQ. Trimming cost V 1 base and J 8 bases, with 12 bases left between them. The CDR3 coding sequence is TGTGCCAGCAGCCAAGGAACACAGGGTTACACCATATATTTT. It encodes CASSQGTQGYTIYF.

This clonotype was observed at least ten times. The rearrangement joins TRBV12-3 or TRBV12-4 to TRBJ1-1; no clear D. V was cut by 5 bases and J by 7 bases, with 8 bases left in between. The length of the CDR3 is 11 residues. The CDR3 nucleotides read TGTGCCAGCAGTCAATACAGTGAAGCTTTCTTT. It specifies CASSQYSEAFF.

Many counts were recorded for this clonotype. The V and J genes are TRBV29-1 and TRBJ2-2, with 9 bases aligning to TRBD2. V trimming: 6 bases; J trimming: 4 bases; junction bases outside the gene matches: 9. The germline V gene has CDR1 SQVTM and CDR2 ANQGSEA. The CDR3 spans 15 residues. This CDR3 reads CSVRGTSYGTGELFF. CDR3 in DNA: TGCAGCGTACGCGGGACTAGCTATGGCACCGGGGAGCTGTTTTTT.

In its sample, this clonotype was seen many times. This rearrangement joins TRBV5-1 to TRBJ2-5; 10 bases agree with TRBD1. Trimming took 3 bases from V and 4 from J; bases not matched to a gene: 6. This CDR3 has 15 residues. The germline V gene encodes CDR1 SGHRS and CDR2 YFSETQ. This CDR3 reads CASSSAGDRGETQYF. The CDR3 DNA sequence: TGCGCCAGCAGCTCGGCCGGGGACAGGGGAGAGACCCAGTACTTC.

This clonotype was detected many times. The CDR3 here is CASSLFRGPSSGANVLTF. The DNA for the CDR3 is TGTGCCAGCAGCTTATTTAGGGGCCCCAGCTCTGGGGCCAACGTCCTGACTTTC. This sequence joins TRBV7-9 and TRBJ2-6; tentatively, D is TRBD1 (5 bases). Trimming pared 2 bases from V and 0 bases from J, leaving 14 bases between. CDR1 is SEHNR and CDR2 is FQNEAQ in the germline V gene (reference sequence). This CDR3 comprises 18 residues. The whole variable domain, filled in from reference TRBV7-9 and TRBJ2-6, reads DTGVSQNPRHKITKRGQNVTFRCDPISEHNRLYWYRQTLGQGPEFLTYFQNEAQLEKSRLLSDRFSAERPKGSFSTLEIQRTEQGDSAMYLCASSLFRGPSSGANVLTFGAGSRLTVL.

This clonotype was seen ten or more times. The gene calls are TRBV9 and TRBJ2-1; TRBD1 is a possible D gene (6 bases). Deletions cut 0 bases from V and 7 bases from J, with 17 bases between. The V gene's germline CDR1 is SGDLS and CDR2 YYNGEE. This CDR3 is 16 amino acids long. The DNA for the CDR3 is TGTGCCAGCAGCGTAGGAGGAACAGGGTATGGAAATGAGCAGTTCTTC. Translating it yields CASSVGGTGYGNEQFF. Looking up the rest from reference TRBV9 and TRBJ2-1 gives the full variable domain: DSGVTQTPKHLITATGQRVTLRCSPRSGDLSVYWYQQSLDQGLQFLIQYYNGEERAKGNILERFSAQQFPDLHSELNLSSLELGDSALYFCASSVGGTGYGNEQFFGPGTRLTVL.

This clonotype was counted at least ten times. This chain connects TRBV30 to TRBJ2-3; D not resolved. Deletions cut 0 bases from V and 4 bases from J, with 8 bases between. The CDR3 loop spans 13 amino acids. Germline V gene lookup returns CDR1 GTSNPN and CDR2 SVGIG (reference sequence). Here the CDR3 reads CAWSVRESDTQYF. DNA for the CDR3: TGTGCCTGGAGTGTAAGGGAATCAGATACGCAGTATTTT.

This clonotype was seen repeatedly, ten times or more. V gene TRBV27 combines with J gene TRBJ2-2, with TRBD1 matching over 9 bases. The V and J ends lost 2 bases and 5 bases, in that order; junction bases with no gene match: 3. CDR1 is MNHEY, CDR2 SMNVEV, per germline (reference sequence). The CDR3 has 15 residues. CDR3 DNA sequence: TGTGCCAGCAGTTTAGGACAGGGGAGGACCGGGGAGCTGTTTTTT. It is translated as CASSLGQGRTGELFF.

There are many counts of this clonotype. This chain links TRBV11-3 with TRBJ2-7; D tentatively fits TRBD1 or TRBD2 (6 bases each). The germline CDR1 and CDR2 sequences are SGHNT and YENEEA. Trimming cost V 5 bases and J 5 bases, with 19 bases left between them. The CDR3 extends over 15 amino acids. In DNA, the CDR3 is TGTGCCAGCAGCCGTTTGACGGGGGCCTCAGACGAGCAGTACTTC. Translated, it gives CASSRLTGASDEQYF.

This clonotype occurred many times. The chain joins TRBV20-1 to TRBJ2-1, with a possible D match to TRBD2 (6 bases). Per the germline V gene, CDR1 is DFQATT and CDR2 is SNEGSKA (reference sequence). V was clipped by 3 bases and J by 9 bases, with 15 bases between them. The CDR3 spans 13 residues. The CDR3 nucleotides read TGCAGTGCTAGTGAGACTAGAATGTTTGAGCAGTTCTTC. Translation gives CSASETRMFEQFF.

This clonotype has ten or more counts. The J gene is TRBJ2-3, the V gene TRBV7-2, with 7 bases lining up with TRBD1. From germline, CDR1 is SGHTA and CDR2 FQGNSA. With 6 bases clipped from V and 3 bases from J, the junction kept 6 bases outside the gene matches. This CDR3 region has 14 residues. The CDR3 nucleotides are TGTGCCAGCAGGTGGAGACAGGGTACAGATACGCAGTATTTT. It is translated as CASRWRQGTDTQYF.

This clonotype was seen repeatedly, ten times or more. V usage is TRBV7-2 and J usage is TRBJ1-2; 11 nucleotides line up with TRBD1. The CDR3 sequence is 14 residues long. The germline gives CDR1 SGHTA, CDR2 FQGNSA. Losses at the gene ends were 5 bases for V and 7 bases for J; bases not matched to a gene: 6. CDR3: CASSKPGQGGGYTF. CDR3 bases: TGTGCCAGCAGCAAACCGGGACAGGGGGGTGGCTACACCTTC.

In DNA, the CDR3 is TGTGCCAGCAGTGAGCCCAGCAAGGCAGAGACCCAGTACTTC. Protein product: CASSEPSKAETQYF. The gene calls are TRBV2 and TRBJ2-5, with D hard to call. Germline lookup yields CDR1 SNHLY and CDR2 FYNNEI. CDR3 length: 14 residues. Trimming stripped 3 bases from V and 4 bases from J, with 12 bases between.

This sequence joins TRBV10-3 and TRBJ1-2; TRBD1 matches 10 bases. Germline trimming cut 6 bases from V and 3 bases from J; bases unmatched to any gene: 4. Germline V lookup: CDR1 ENHRY, CDR2 SYGVKD. CDR3 length equals 14 residues. CDR3 DNA sequence: TGTGCCATCAGGACAGGGGGCGCAGACTATGGCTACACCTTC. It specifies CAIRTGGADYGYTF.

This clonotype was counted a few times. The chain recombines TRBV14 with TRBJ1-2; D gene uncertain. Trimming took off 2 bases at V and 4 bases at J, with 11 bases between the two ends. CDR3 length: 14 residues. Looked up from germline, CDR1 is SGHDN and CDR2 is FVKESK. This chain's CDR3 is CASSQSAGIYGYTF. The CDR3 DNA follows: TGTGCCAGCAGCCAATCAGCGGGGATCTATGGCTACACCTTC.